The sequence of this TCR beta chain was determined in a study of metastatic and nonmetastatic thyroid tumors. Study-wide background: Blood and tumor or nodule tissue repertoires from malignant and benign thyroid patients were compared. Study-level points and caveats: When malignant thyroid tumors were compared with benign nodules, TCR beta diversity was reportedly significantly higher in the malignant tumors. This held in both blood and tumor samples.

To note about this clone: Its specificity is not known. One end of the junction fails to match germline, which may point to a read error.

In the original analysis: A classifier of distant metastasis in papillary thyroid cancer was built from CDR3 differences (across clinicopathological groups). Via MiXCR, TCRdb re-called the PCR reads. It is TCRdb's table, rather than the study itself, that gives the V and J calls and clone size. This table has about 9,400 clones, 25% to 40% appearing once. Germline lookup yields CDR1 DFQATT and CDR2 SNEGSKA (reference sequence). The CDR3 runs to 15 residues. Thyroid surgery was preceded by no treatment in any patient. The clonotype comes from a female donor with papillary thyroid cancer or a benign thyroid nodule (not recorded which). Some clones in this sample may be carry-over from other donors' samples. The chain joins TRBV20-1 to TRBJ2-5; no clear D. The material sequenced was adjacent normal tissue. CDR3 sequence: CSSRDGQRLQDTQYF. The CDR3 region has the DNA TGCAGTTCTAGAGATGGGCAGCGCCTCCAAGATACCCAGTACTTC.